This T cell receptor beta chain comes out of a study of identical twins. Only healthy Caucasians were included as donors. Only a few counts were recorded for this clonotype. TCRdb reprocessed the 5' RACE reads with MiXCR, giving one entry per CDR3 protein. The repertoire holds more than 250,000 distinct CDR3 sequences, about 8.1% seen once, with about 2.1% in the top ten. Germline V gene sequence: CDR1 DFQATT, CDR2 SNEGSKA (reference sequence). V lost 5 bases and J 7 bases, leaving 17 bases between the germline ends. This CDR3 spans 13 amino acids. The same data also went into a second study, on yellow fever vaccine responses in identical twins.

Sequencing used memory (CD45RO+) T cells sorted from blood. The sequence was collected from a woman aged 18-29 years in good health. The rearrangement links TRBV20-1 to TRBJ1-2, with D maybe TRBD1 (6 bases). The CDR3 reads CSAPPTGRGGYTF. In DNA, the CDR3 is TGCAGTGCTCCCCCGACAGGACGTGGTGGCTACACCTTC.